The TCR beta chain under discussion was sequenced for a study of cytomegalovirus exposure and HLA in healthy donors. Study results and limitations: In a later analysis, a missense DCLRE1C variant was linked to TCR beta V- and J-gene trimming. Analyses of presence and absence presupposed an approximately uniform sequencing depth across donors. At a 0.05 false discovery rate, a later analysis found some 17,000 TCR beta sequences to be associated with HLA alleles.

Germline assignment: CDR1 SGHTS and CDR2 YDEGEE. This CDR3 has 15 residues. Between the trimmed V and J ends, which lost 0 bases and 3 bases, there was a span of 13 bases. This PCR relied on a set of 60 Vbeta primers and 13 Jbeta primers. Libraries were prepared by immunoSEQ multiplex PCR; TCRdb keeps only in-frame clonotypes and omits some of them. In all, the sample yields about 130,000 clones. A note on this clone: As yet, its antigen is unknown.

This receptor was taken from a man between 35 and 55 years old in good health and CMV-seronegative. The sample comprised PBMCs. The gene calls are TRBV5-8 and TRBJ2-7; D gene ambiguous. CDR3 in amino acids: CASSLAYASFYEQYF. CDR3 coding DNA: TGTGCCAGCAGCTTGGCCTATGCGTCCTTCTACGAGCAGTACTTC.